The 5 T cell receptor beta chains given below trace back to one sample, sequenced in a study of CD8 T cells in Susac syndrome. RNA in amounts of roughly 0.5 to 1 ug was reverse transcribed with random hexamers. MiXCR was run by TCRdb on the immunoSEQ multiplex PCR reads, yielding one entry per CDR3 protein. The repertoire includes about 130,000 distinct CDR3 sequences, around 91% of them detected once, and around 0.25% sits in the top ten. Source material: CD8+ T cells from PBMCs. These receptors were obtained from a human donor with multiple sclerosis.

CDR3 amino acids: CASSSKQGEDGYTF. Here the CDR3 DNA reads TGTGCCAGCAGCTCCAAACAGGGGGAGGATGGCTACACCTTC. This chain joins TRBV7-8 and TRBJ1-2; 8 bases are shared with TRBD1. The CDR3 is 14 residues long. V shed 4 bases and J 6 bases; nucleotides not matched to a gene: 7. CDR1 is SGHVS and CDR2 is FQNEAQ in the germline V gene.

The rearrangement links TRBV30 to TRBJ2-7; D gene unclear. The ends were cut back, 1 base at V and 3 bases at J, with 10 bases in the middle. Per the germline V gene, CDR1 is GTSNPN and CDR2 is SVGIG (reference sequence). The CDR3 is 13 amino acids. In DNA form, the CDR3 reads TGTGCCTGGAGTGAGGACCTCCGCTACGAGCAGTACTTC. This sequence encodes CAWSEDLRYEQYF.

This clonotype appeared a few times. The chain employs TRBV2 and TRBJ2-7; TRBD2 agrees at 13 bases. Germline V gene sequence: CDR1 SNHLY, CDR2 FYNNEI. V shed 8 bases and J 4 bases; nucleotides not matched to a gene: 14. The CDR3 has 17 amino acids. The CDR3 here is CASEGTSGTDRGYEQYF. CDR3 DNA sequence: TGTGCCAGCGAGGGGACTAGCGGGACCGACAGGGGTTACGAGCAGTACTTC.

This clonotype was seen just once. Here the CDR3 DNA reads TGTGCCTGGAGCCAAGACAGTTATGGCTACACCTTC. This sequence encodes CAWSQDSYGYTF. The V and J genes are TRBV30 and TRBJ1-2, with TRBD1 as a possible D gene (5 bases). V was clipped by 3 bases and J by 5 bases, with 10 bases between them. Per germline, CDR1 GTSNPN and CDR2 SVGIG (reference sequence). CDR3 length equals 12 residues. Variable domain in full (rest from reference TRBV30 and TRBJ1-2): SQTIHQWPATLVQPVGSPLSLECTVEGTSNPNLYWYRQAAGRGLQLLFYSVGIGQISSEVPQNLSASRPQDRQFILSSKKLLLSDSGFYLCAWSQDSYGYTFGSGTRLTVV.

This sequence joins TRBV2 and TRBJ2-1; tentatively, D is TRBD2 (6 bases). V was cut by 3 bases and J by 8 bases, with 14 bases left in between. CDR1 is SNHLY, CDR2 FYNNEI, per germline. This CDR3 has 14 amino acids. In DNA, the CDR3 is TGTGCCAGCAGTGAGTTCGGGAGACGGGATGAGCAGTTCTTC. Its protein product is CASSEFGRRDEQFF.